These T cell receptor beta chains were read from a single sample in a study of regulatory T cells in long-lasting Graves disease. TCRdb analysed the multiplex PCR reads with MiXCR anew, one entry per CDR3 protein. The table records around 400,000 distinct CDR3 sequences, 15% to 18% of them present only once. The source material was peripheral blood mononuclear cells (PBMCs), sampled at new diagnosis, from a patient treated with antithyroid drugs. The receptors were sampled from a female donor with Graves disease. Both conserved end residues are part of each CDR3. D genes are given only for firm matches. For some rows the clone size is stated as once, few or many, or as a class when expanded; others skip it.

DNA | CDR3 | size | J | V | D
TGTGCCAGCAGCCTGCAGGGAAGGTCCTATAATTCACCCCTCCACTTT | CASSLQGRSYNSPLHF | many | TRBJ1-6 | TRBV7-3 | .
TGTGCCTGGAGTGAGGTCAGGGAGGTTCAGCCCCAGCATTTT | CAWSEVREVQPQHF | many | TRBJ1-5 | TRBV30 | .
TGCGCCAGCACTCTTGGTGGGACTAGCGGGGTCGATACGCAGTATTTT | CASTLGGTSGVDTQYF | many | TRBJ2-3 | TRBV5-1 | TRBD2
TGTGCCAGCAGTGAAGATCGGACAGGAAACACTGAAGCTTTCTTT | CASSEDRTGNTEAFF | many | TRBJ1-1 | TRBV6-2/TRBV6-3 | TRBD1
TGCAGCGTTGGGGGGACGGGCTCGTTAGAGCAGTACTTC | CSVGGTGSLEQYF | . | TRBJ2-7 | TRBV29-1 | .
TGTGCCTGGCAAGGGACCCAGTCTGGCCCCCAGCATTTT | CAWQGTQSGPQHF | many | TRBJ1-5 | TRBV30 | .
TGTGCCAGCAGTTACTCGTTGAACAGGGACTCCTACGAGCAGTACTTC | CASSYSLNRDSYEQYF | many | TRBJ2-7 | TRBV6-5 | .
TGTGCCAGCGGGCCGGGAACCTACGAGCAGTACTTC | CASGPGTYEQYF | many | TRBJ2-7 | TRBV2 | .
TGTGCCTGGAGTCACGGCGGCACTGAAGCCTCCTTT | CAWSHGGTEASF | . | TRBJ1-1 | TRBV30 | .
TGTGCCAGCAGTGAACCTCCGCGGGGGTCGGAGACCCAGTACTTC | CASSEPPRGSETQYF | many | TRBJ2-5 | TRBV2 | TRBD2
TGTGCCAGCAGTTACTGGTTAGCGGGGAGCTCCTACAATGAGCAGTTCTTC | CASSYWLAGSSYNEQFF | many | TRBJ2-1 | TRBV6-2/TRBV6-3 | TRBD2
TGCAGTGCTAGAGACCGGTACAGCTACTACGAGCAGTACTTC | CSARDRYSYYEQYF | many | TRBJ2-7 | TRBV20-1 | .
TGCGCCAGCAGCCGAGGACTAGGAGTGTATGAGCAGTTCTTC | CASSRGLGVYEQFF | many | TRBJ2-1 | TRBV4-3 | TRBD2
TGCGCCAGCAGCCTAGACCGACAGGGGGATGGTGAGCAGTTCTTC | CASSLDRQGDGEQFF | many | TRBJ2-1 | TRBV4-3 | TRBD1
TGCAGTGCTAGTAAGGGAGTGGATGAAAAACTGTTTTTT | CSASKGVDEKLFF | many | TRBJ1-4 | TRBV20-1 | .
TGTGCCAGCAGTGCACCCACGGCTATGAACACTGAAGCTTTCTTT | CASSAPTAMNTEAFF | . | TRBJ1-1 | TRBV28 | .
TGCAGCGCAATGGACAGTCTCTATGGCTACACCTTC | CSAMDSLYGYTF | . | TRBJ1-2 | TRBV29-1 | .
TGTGCCAGCAGCCCTCAAGGACATTTAAACAGCGCGGGGGAGCTGTTTTTT | CASSPQGHLNSAGELFF | many | TRBJ2-2 | TRBV11-2 | .
TGTGCCAGCAGCCAATTGACGGGGACGCTCACTACAAACTATGGCTACACCTTC | CASSQLTGTLTTNYGYTF | many | TRBJ1-2 | TRBV16 | .
TGCAGTGCATCCACCGTCCGGGGGGGGGACTACGAGCAGTACTTC | CSASTVRGGDYEQYF | . | TRBJ2-7 | TRBV20-1 | TRBD2
TGTGCCAGCAGCTCGTGGGTTAGGCTTCAGCCCCAGCATTTT | CASSSWVRLQPQHF | many | TRBJ1-5 | TRBV5-6 | .
TGTGCCACCAGCACCGCCCGGGACATCGGCCCGTATGGCTACACCTTC | CATSTARDIGPYGYTF | many | TRBJ1-2 | TRBV15 | .
TGTGCCAGCTCGGGACGGGAATACGAGCAGTACTTC | CASSGREYEQYF | many | TRBJ2-7 | TRBV6-1 | .
TGCGCCAGCAGCCAAGGGCACGGGCGCAATCAGCCCCAGCATTTT | CASSQGHGRNQPQHF | many | TRBJ1-5 | TRBV4-1 | .
TGTGCCAGCAGCGGAGACAGGATGAACACTGAAGCTTTCTTT | CASSGDRMNTEAFF | many | TRBJ1-1 | TRBV2 | .
TGTGCCAGTTCCAGAGACTATAATTCACCCCTCCACTTT | CASSRDYNSPLHF | . | TRBJ1-6 | TRBV2 | .
TGTGCCAGCCGCACTCCCAATTCACCCCTCCACTTT | CASRTPNSPLHF | many | TRBJ1-6 | TRBV27 | .
TGCAGTGCTGGACAGGGACGTGGTAGAGTAGAGACCCAGTACTTC | CSAGQGRGRVETQYF | many | TRBJ2-5 | TRBV20-1 | TRBD1
TGCAGTGTTGACGGACAGGGAGATGCCACTGAAGCTTTCTTT | CSVDGQGDATEAFF | few | TRBJ1-1 | TRBV20-1 | TRBD1
TGTGCCAGCAGCCTGGCGGGGAGACAGAACTATGGCTACACCTTC | CASSLAGRQNYGYTF | many | TRBJ1-2 | TRBV3-1 | .
TGCGCCAGCAGGGACGGGGGGGCTAGCACAGATACGCAGTATTTT | CASRDGGASTDTQYF | many | TRBJ2-3 | TRBV5-1 | TRBD2
TGTGCCAGTAGTACCGGGACAGGGGGGACGAACACTGAAGCTTTCTTT | CASSTGTGGTNTEAFF | . | TRBJ1-1 | TRBV19 | TRBD1
TGCAGTCCCACCGGGACAGTCATGACCCAGTACTTC | CSPTGTVMTQYF | many | TRBJ2-5 | TRBV20-1 | TRBD1
TGTGCCAGCAGTGAAAGGGTTTCGGGGGCGGATGAGCAGTTCTTC | CASSERVSGADEQFF | . | TRBJ2-1 | TRBV2 | .
TGTGCCAGCAGCTTTGGGACTAGCGGTGGAGCCGGGGAGCTGTTTTTT | CASSFGTSGGAGELFF | few | TRBJ2-2 | TRBV7-2 | TRBD2
TGTGCCAGCAGTTACTCGCCGGGGAACACTGAAGCTTTCTTT | CASSYSPGNTEAFF | . | TRBJ1-1 | TRBV6-6 | .
TGTGCCAGCAGCATAGACAGGGCCCGCGCGAACACCGGGGAGCTGTTTTTT | CASSIDRARANTGELFF | many | TRBJ2-2 | TRBV7-2 | TRBD1
TGTGCCATCAGTGAGTCGTCAAAGTACCAAGAGACCCAGTACTTC | CAISESSKYQETQYF | . | TRBJ2-5 | TRBV10-3 | .
TGTGCCAGTAGTATAGATGGAGGCCCGAGCTCCTATAATTCACCCCTCCACTTT | CASSIDGGPSSYNSPLHF | . | TRBJ1-6 | TRBV19 | .
TGTGCCAGTATGGGACAGGGGTACTACGAGCAGTACTTC | CASMGQGYYEQYF | many | TRBJ2-7 | TRBV19 | TRBD1
TGTGCCAGCAGCGGGGGGGGGAGCACTGAAGCTTTCTTT | CASSGGGSTEAFF | many | TRBJ1-1 | TRBV9 | .
TGTGCCAGCAGACCAGGGCCGGGCCCCTACGAGCAGTACTTC | CASRPGPGPYEQYF | many | TRBJ2-7 | TRBV7-9 | .
TGTGCCAGCAGCCCTGGCGGGGGCAGTAATGAAAAACTGTTTTTT | CASSPGGGSNEKLFF | many | TRBJ1-4 | TRBV12-3/TRBV12-4 | .
TGCGCCAGCAGCCAAGAGGGGACTAGTGTGGAGACGGAGCAGTTCTTC | CASSQEGTSVETEQFF | many | TRBJ2-1 | TRBV4-3 | TRBD2
TGCAGTGCTAGAGAGTGGGATAACTATGGCTACACCTTC | CSAREWDNYGYTF | many | TRBJ1-2 | TRBV20-1 | .
TGTGCCAGCAGTGAAAGGGACAGGATAATGAACACTGAAGCTTTCTTT | CASSERDRIMNTEAFF | many | TRBJ1-1 | TRBV2 | TRBD1
TGTGCCTGGAGCGTCCCGGGACAGGGGTATGGCTACACCTTC | CAWSVPGQGYGYTF | many | TRBJ1-2 | TRBV30 | TRBD1
TGCAGCGTTGTCAGGGTTTCAAGCTGGCAGTTCTTC | CSVVRVSSWQFF | . | TRBJ2-1 | TRBV29-1 | .